Listed here are 29 T cell receptor beta chains from one sample, sequenced in a study of blood T cell repertoires in COVID-19. Data came from immunoSEQ multiplex PCR; TCRdb stores just in-frame clones and leaves some out. The data show under 250,000 clones, with 70% to 90% seen just once and 15% to 20% held by the top ten. Material for sequencing was peripheral blood. The receptors stem from a man between 45 and 60 years old with COVID-19, enrolled during active disease.

This clone has at least ten counts. CDR3 residues: CASSARQGAVTEAFF. In nucleotides, the CDR3 is TGTGCCAGCAGCGCTCGACAGGGGGCAGTCACTGAAGCTTTCTTT. This chain connects TRBV11-1 to TRBJ1-1, with 10 bases aligning to TRBD1. This CDR3 has 15 amino acids. The junction had 7 bases not matched to a gene; V was cut back by 5 bases and J by 4 bases. CDR1 is SGHAT and CDR2 is FQDESV in the germline V gene (reference sequence).

This clone has a single count. The chain links TRBV28 to TRBJ2-5; 7 positions match TRBD2. CDR3 size: 14 residues. Germline-derived CDR1 and CDR2 are MDHEN and SYDVKM. V was pared by 2 bases and J by 5 bases, with 5 bases of the junction left unmatched. In DNA, the CDR3 is TGTGCCAGCAGTTTACTCAGCGGGGTGGAGACCCAGTACTTC. This gives the protein CASSLLSGVETQYF.

The V gene is TRBV5-1, the J gene TRBJ2-1; D uncertain. The germline V gene has CDR1 SGHRS and CDR2 YFSETQ. With 1 base removed from V and 4 bases from J, the gap between germline ends came to 9 bases. This CDR3 is 14 amino acids long. The CDR3 DNA sequence: TGCGCCAGCAGCTTGAACCTAGATTACAATGAGCAGTTCTTC. This sequence encodes CASSLNLDYNEQFF.

The CDR3 DNA is TGTGCCAGCAGCTTAGCCGGGAGGGCTGGGGAGCTGTTTTTT. Protein sequence: CASSLAGRAGELFF. This rearrangement joins TRBV11-3 to TRBJ2-2, with 8 bases matching TRBD2. Per the germline V gene, CDR1 is SGHNT and CDR2 is YENEEA. V lost 1 base to trimming and J lost 8 bases; unmatched junction nucleotides: 3. The CDR3 has 14 amino acids.

The rearrangement uses TRBV5-1 and TRBJ2-4; D remains unclear. Germline V gene sequence: CDR1 SGHRS, CDR2 YFSETQ. The CDR3 spans 16 residues. The V and J ends lost 1 base and 1 base respectively, with 12 bases between them. CDR3 sequence: CASSLSGVHAKNIQYF. CDR3 nucleotides: TGCGCCAGCAGCTTGTCAGGCGTGCACGCCAAAAACATTCAGTACTTC.

This clone was seen a few times. The gene calls are TRBV28 and TRBJ2-7; 8 bases align to TRBD1. The germline V gene has CDR1 MDHEN and CDR2 SYDVKM. V lost 6 bases and J lost 3; bases outside the gene matches: 10. The CDR3 totals 15 residues. The chain's CDR3 is CASRQHTGGNYEQYF. The CDR3 coding sequence is TGTGCCAGCAGACAACACACAGGGGGGAACTACGAGCAGTACTTC. Full variable domain (missing parts from reference TRBV28 and TRBJ2-7): DVKVTQSSRYLVKRTGEKVFLECVQDMDHENMFWYRQDPGLGLRLIYFSYDVKMKEKGDIPEGYSVSREKKERFSLILESASTNQTSMYLCASRQHTGGNYEQYFGPGTRLTVT.

This clone has a single count. The chain combines TRBV2 with TRBJ2-3; 8 bases line up with TRBD2. With 4 bases clipped from V and 0 bases from J, the junction kept 3 bases outside the gene matches. The V gene's germline CDR1 is SNHLY and CDR2 FYNNEI. The CDR3 has 15 amino acids. DNA for the CDR3: TGTGCCAGCAGTGTAGCGGGGACTAGCACAGATACGCAGTATTTT. It yields the protein CASSVAGTSTDTQYF.

The gene calls are TRBV7-2 and TRBJ2-5; TRBD2 might be the D (6 bases). Germline V gene lookup returns CDR1 SGHTA and CDR2 FQGNSA. The CDR3 is made up of 16 amino acids. The ends were cut back, 4 bases at V and 2 bases at J, with 17 bases in the middle. CDR3: CASSWWRGIGQETQYF. The CDR3, as DNA: TGTGCCAGCAGCTGGTGGCGGGGTATTGGACAAGAGACCCAGTACTTC.

The chain joins TRBV6-1 to TRBJ2-1; D perhaps matches TRBD2 (5 bases). The CDR3 loop spans 17 amino acids. V shed 4 bases and J shed 0 bases, with 16 bases lying between them. In germline, CDR1 is MNHNS, CDR2 SASEGT. The DNA of the CDR3 is TGTGCCAGCAGTGCCTTGGCTACTGGGAGCTCCTACAATGAGCAGTTCTTC. Encoded protein: CASSALATGSSYNEQFF.

This chain joins TRBV7-8 and TRBJ2-5, with 8 bases fitting TRBD1. CDR1 is SGHVS, CDR2 FQNEAQ, per germline. The length of the CDR3 is 14 residues. V shed 1 base, J shed 5 bases, and the junction held 3 bases outside the gene matches. The CDR3 coding sequence is TGTGCCAGCAGCTTAGGCTGGGACAGGGAGACCCAGTACTTC. Amino acid sequence: CASSLGWDRETQYF.

The J gene is TRBJ2-1, the V gene TRBV7-9; D is possibly TRBD2 (5 bases). This CDR3 has 13 amino acids. Germline V gene data show CDR1 as SEHNR and CDR2 as FQNEAQ (reference sequence). V was trimmed by 4 bases and J by 4 bases, leaving 8 bases between them. CDR3 DNA: TGTGCCAGCAGCTCTGGGAGTTACAATGAGCAGTTCTTC. It specifies CASSSGSYNEQFF.

The chain couples TRBV6-5 to TRBJ1-2; 9 positions agree with TRBD1. The CDR3 length is 14 residues. Germline V CDR1 and CDR2: MNHEY, SVGAGI. Unmatched junction bases numbered 7, after V lost 5 bases and J lost 6 bases. DNA for the CDR3: TGTGCCAGCAGTCAGTCACAGGGGGCCAATGGCTACACCTTC. Translating gives CASSQSQGANGYTF.

The J gene is TRBJ2-1, the V gene TRBV7-9; D gene unclear. This CDR3 region has 13 residues. V was clipped by 6 bases and J by 5 bases, with 11 bases between them. Germline CDR1 is SEHNR and CDR2 is FQNEAQ (reference sequence). CDR3 in amino acids: CASRVEGDNEQFF. The CDR3 DNA sequence: TGTGCCAGCAGGGTTGAAGGAGACAATGAGCAGTTCTTC.

The chain couples TRBV27 to TRBJ2-7, with 8 bases that match TRBD1. Germline lookup yields CDR1 MNHEY and CDR2 SMNVEV (reference sequence). Losses at the gene ends were 6 bases for V and 5 bases for J; bases not matched to a gene: 9. The CDR3 is 14 residues long. DNA for the CDR3: TGTGCCAGCAGCTGGACAGGGCCGGGGAACGAGCAGTACTTC. Its translation is CASSWTGPGNEQYF.

This sequence joins TRBV5-4 and TRBJ2-7, with D perhaps matching TRBD2 (6 bases). From germline, CDR1 is SGHNT and CDR2 YYREEE (reference sequence). CDR3 length: 13 residues. Trimming stripped 4 bases from V and 6 bases from J, with 14 bases between. CDR3 bases: TGTGCCAGCAGCCCGTCCGGGGGATTCGAGCAGTACTTC. It codes for CASSPSGGFEQYF.

V is TRBV9 and J is TRBJ2-3; TRBD2 aligns across 7 bases. There are 18 residues in the CDR3. The junction had 12 bases not matched to a gene; V was cut back by 0 bases and J by 2 bases. Germline V gene lookup returns CDR1 SGDLS and CDR2 YYNGEE. The CDR3 nucleotides read TGTGCCAGCAGCGTAGGAACTAGCGTGGGCTGGATCACAGATACGCAGTATTTT. Its protein product is CASSVGTSVGWITDTQYF.

The gene calls are TRBV18 and TRBJ1-1, with a possible D match to TRBD1 (6 bases). Germline V gene lookup returns CDR1 KGHSH and CDR2 LQKENI. V lost 2 bases, J lost 3 bases, and 13 bases lay in between. This CDR3 has 15 amino acids. The CDR3 region has the DNA TGTGCCAGCTCACCAATCGGGGGGCGCGACACTGAAGCTTTCTTT. As protein: CASSPIGGRDTEAFF.

The chain joins TRBV7-2 to TRBJ2-3; maybe TRBD1 (5 bases). The CDR3 has 15 residues. CDR1 SGHTA and CDR2 FQGNSA come from the germline V gene. V was trimmed by 2 bases and J by 0 bases, leaving 9 bases between them. CDR3 in amino acids: CASSLQGMSTDTQYF. DNA of the CDR3: TGTGCCAGCAGCTTACAGGGTATGAGCACAGATACGCAGTATTTT. The variable domain in full, with the rest retrieved from reference TRBV7-2 and TRBJ2-3, is GAGVSQSPSNKVTEKGKDVELRCDPISGHTALYWYRQSLGQGLEFLIYFQGNSAPDKSGLPSDRFSAERTGGSVSTLTIQRTQQEDSAVYLCASSLQGMSTDTQYFGPGTRLTVL.

The chain carries TRBV6-2 or TRBV6-3 and TRBJ2-3; D unresolved. V was shortened by 4 bases and J by 0 bases, with 8 bases between the two germline ends. Germline CDR1 MNHEY, CDR2 SVGEGT. The CDR3 extends over 14 amino acids. Here the CDR3 reads CASSLALSTDTQYF. CDR3 DNA sequence: TGTGCCAGCAGTTTGGCTCTTAGCACAGATACGCAGTATTTT.

This clone occurred a few times. The V and J genes are TRBV25-1 and TRBJ2-2; D remains unclear. V was shortened by 0 bases and J by 6 bases, with 5 bases between the two germline ends. This CDR3 is 13 amino acids long. Germline CDR1 MGHDK, CDR2 SYGVNS. CDR3 bases: TGTGCCAGCAGTGAATACCCCGCCGGGGAGCTGTTTTTT. Translated, it gives CASSEYPAGELFF.

This chain joins TRBV4-3 and TRBJ1-6; 7 bases are shared with TRBD1. Germline lookup yields CDR1 LGHNA and CDR2 YSLEER. CDR3 length equals 15 residues. The ends lost 0 bases at V and 8 bases at J; junction bases unmatched: 4. The CDR3 region has the DNA TGCGCCAGCAGCCAAGAAAGGGACAGACATTCACCCCTCCACTTT. Protein sequence: CASSQERDRHSPLHF.

The chain couples TRBV28 to TRBJ1-4; 7 nucleotides align to TRBD1. The CDR3 consists of 16 residues. Trimming at V came to 5 bases and at J to 0 bases, leaving 6 bases not matched to a gene. The germline V gene encodes CDR1 MDHEN and CDR2 SYDVKM. CDR3 protein: CASSPTGFATNEKLFF. DNA for the CDR3: TGTGCCAGCAGTCCGACAGGGTTTGCAACTAATGAAAAACTGTTTTTT.

The V call is TRBV30, the J call TRBJ2-1, with 9 bases that match TRBD2. V was clipped by 6 bases and J by 12 bases; unmatched bases: 6. This CDR3 comprises 11 residues. In germline, CDR1 is GTSNPN, CDR2 SVGIG (reference sequence). The chain's CDR3 is CACGGRARQFF. Here the CDR3 DNA reads TGTGCCTGTGGCGGGAGGGCCCGGCAGTTCTTC.

This rearrangement joins TRBV4-1 to TRBJ1-3; D is unclear. Germline V gives CDR1 MGHRA, CDR2 YSYEKL. The CDR3 has 17 residues. V was pared by 0 bases and J by 6 bases, with 18 bases between. CDR3 loop: CASSQDTGEGLVNTIYF. Here the CDR3 DNA reads TGCGCCAGCAGCCAAGATACCGGGGAAGGCCTGGTAAACACCATATATTTT.

The chain combines TRBV7-9 with TRBJ1-2; D may be TRBD1 (6 bases). V lost 4 bases to trimming and J lost 1 base, with 13 bases between them. The CDR3 extends over 15 amino acids. CDR1 SEHNR and CDR2 FQNEAQ come from the germline V gene (reference sequence). CDR3 nucleotides: TGTGCCAGCAGCTATTACAGGGATGGTAACTATGGCTACACCTTC. It is translated as CASSYYRDGNYGYTF.

V and J are TRBV28 and TRBJ2-6; D may be TRBD1 (6 bases). Germline values: CDR1 MDHEN, CDR2 SYDVKM. Trimming removed 6 bases at V and 0 bases at J, with 15 bases between. The CDR3 consists of 17 residues. The CDR3 loop reads CASRRPGHISGANVLTF. Written as DNA, the CDR3 is TGTGCCAGCAGGAGACCGGGACATATCTCTGGGGCCAACGTCCTGACTTTC.

The chain couples TRBV7-9 to TRBJ1-3, with 9 bases matching TRBD1. CDR1 is SEHNR and CDR2 is FQNEAQ in the germline V gene (reference sequence). With V trimmed by 4 bases and J by 3 bases, 13 bases remained unmatched. The CDR3 spans 18 residues. Here the CDR3 reads CASSSSGQGTSRGNTIYF. CDR3 DNA: TGTGCCAGCAGCTCCTCAGGACAGGGGACGAGTCGTGGAAACACCATATATTTT.

This clone turned up a few times. This chain connects TRBV19 to TRBJ1-2; TRBD1 aligns across 7 bases. Trimming removed 4 bases from V and 4 bases from J; junction bases left unmatched: 0. Germline CDR1 is LNHDA and CDR2 is SQIVND (reference sequence). This CDR3 has 12 residues. The CDR3 loop is CASSRTGYGYTF. The CDR3 DNA reads as TGTGCCAGTAGTAGGACAGGCTATGGCTACACCTTC.

The gene calls are TRBV5-1 and TRBJ1-1; a possible D gene is TRBD1 (5 bases). The V gene's germline CDR1 is SGHRS and CDR2 YFSETQ. The CDR3 covers 14 residues. V shed 0 bases and J shed 2 bases, with 8 bases lying between them. CDR3 coding DNA: TGCGCCAGCAGCTTGGGACAGACTAACACTGAAGCTTTCTTT. Protein product: CASSLGQTNTEAFF.